The next 15 T cell receptor beta chains were all read from a single sample in a study of response to subunit inactivated influenza vaccine. Each CDR3 protein is one row after TCRdb ran MiXCR on the RT-PCR reads. The sample shows some 640,000 distinct CDR3 sequences, around 14% of them seen only once. The material was PBMCs from blood, obtained roughly 2 weeks before vaccination. Every receptor here comes from a man aged 45-60 years who received an inactivated influenza vaccine.

In its sample, this clonotype was seen many times. The gene calls are TRBV20-1 and TRBJ2-7; 8 positions match TRBD2. Per germline, CDR1 DFQATT and CDR2 SNEGSKA (reference sequence). CDR3 length: 11 residues. The V gene end was trimmed by 3 bases and the J gene end by 9 bases; junction bases not matched to a gene: 4. In nucleotides, the CDR3 is TGCAGTGCTAGGCAGCGGGAGTTGCAGTACTTC. Its translation: CSARQRELQYF.

This sequence joins TRBV5-1 and TRBJ1-2, with D perhaps matching TRBD1 (5 bases). The germline V and J ends were trimmed by 2 bases and 7 bases, with 12 bases remaining between them. CDR3 length: 13 residues. Germline-derived CDR1 and CDR2 are SGHRS and YFSETQ. CDR3 bases: TGCGCCAGCAGCTTCGGGGGACCCCGTGGCTACACCTTC. The encoded protein is CASSFGGPRGYTF.

This clonotype was found a few times. The rearrangement uses TRBV7-9 and TRBJ2-2; D gene uncertain. The CDR3 sequence is 15 residues long. V lost 1 base, J lost 1 base, and 7 bases lay in between. Germline-derived CDR1 and CDR2 are SEHNR and FQNEAQ (reference sequence). The CDR3 loop is CASSLVPLNTGELFF. As DNA, the CDR3 is TGTGCCAGCAGCTTAGTCCCGTTGAACACCGGGGAGCTGTTTTTT.

This clonotype showed up many times. The chain combines TRBV7-2 with TRBJ2-7; the D gene is possibly TRBD2 (6 bases). The germline gives CDR1 SGHTA, CDR2 FQGNSA. Trimming stripped 1 base from V and 1 base from J, with 8 bases between. This CDR3 contains 14 residues. CDR3 nucleotides: TGTGCCAGCAGCTTAGAGGGGAGGTCCTACGAGCAGTACTTC. It encodes CASSLEGRSYEQYF.

The CDR3 protein is CASSPERLAGTNEQFF. DNA for the CDR3: TGTGCCAGCAGCCCAGAACGACTAGCGGGGACCAATGAGCAGTTCTTC. This sequence joins TRBV7-2 and TRBJ2-1; the match to TRBD2 covers 11 bases. The trim removed 5 bases at V and 6 bases at J, leaving 9 bases unmatched. The CDR3 has 16 residues. Germline CDR1 reads SGHTA; CDR2 reads FQGNSA.

V is TRBV5-1 and J is TRBJ2-2; 7 bases are shared with TRBD1. After removal of 4 bases from V and 4 bases from J, the junction contained 13 bases not matched to a gene. The CDR3 extends over 17 amino acids. From germline, CDR1 is SGHRS and CDR2 YFSETQ. CDR3 amino acids: CASSPGQTIRGTGELFF. The CDR3, as DNA: TGCGCCAGCAGCCCGGGACAGACAATTCGGGGCACCGGGGAGCTGTTTTTT.

CDR3 in amino acids: CASSQAPGDERAQYF. CDR3 in DNA: TGCGCCAGCAGCCAAGCACCGGGAGACGAAAGGGCCCAGTACTTC. V and J are TRBV4-1 and TRBJ2-5; D perhaps matches TRBD2 (6 bases). The CDR3 extends over 15 amino acids. V was shortened by 1 base and J by 9 bases, with 18 bases between the two germline ends. Germline assignment: CDR1 MGHRA and CDR2 YSYEKL.

The chain carries TRBV5-1 and TRBJ2-5; D tentatively fits TRBD1 or TRBD2 (5 bases each). Germline-derived CDR1 and CDR2 are SGHRS and YFSETQ. Trimming removed 4 bases at V and 0 bases at J, with 10 bases between. This CDR3 is built from 14 residues. CDR3 residues: CASSGGMYQETQYF. CDR3 DNA sequence: TGCGCCAGCAGCGGGGGAATGTACCAAGAGACCCAGTACTTC. The full variable domain, completed using reference TRBV5-1 and TRBJ2-5, is KAGVTQTPRYLIKTRGQQVTLSCSPISGHRSVSWYQQTPGQGLQFLFEYFSETQRNKGNFPGRFSGRQFSNSRSEMNVSTLELGDSALYLCASSGGMYQETQYFGPGTRLLVL.

The chain combines TRBV19 with TRBJ2-1, with a tentative D call TRBD1 (5 bases). Trimming removed 4 bases from V and 1 base from J, with 17 bases in between. Germline V gene data show CDR1 as LNHDA and CDR2 as SQIVND (reference sequence). The CDR3 sequence is 17 residues long. Here the CDR3 DNA reads TGTGCCAGTAGTACGTTCAGGGCTTCAATATCCTACAATGAGCAGTTCTTC. It specifies CASSTFRASISYNEQFF.

The chain joins TRBV6-1 to TRBJ2-1; 7 bases are a match to TRBD2. In germline, CDR1 is MNHNS, CDR2 SASEGT. This CDR3 has 18 residues. Trimming removed 4 bases from V and 3 bases from J; junction bases left unmatched: 15. CDR3 nucleotides: TGTGCCAGCAGTGGCTTCGTGACTGGACTAGGGAACTACAATGAGCAGTTCTTC. This gives the protein CASSGFVTGLGNYNEQFF.

The rearrangement links TRBV20-1 to TRBJ1-2; D is uncertain. Germline assignment: CDR1 DFQATT and CDR2 SNEGSKA (reference sequence). This CDR3 contains 16 residues. The germline V and J ends were trimmed by 0 bases and 0 bases, with 14 bases remaining between them. DNA of the CDR3: TGCAGTGCTAGAGATCTCCGGGCAACCACTAACTATGGCTACACCTTC. It yields the protein CSARDLRATTNYGYTF.

This clonotype was observed a few times. The chain joins TRBV7-2 to TRBJ2-2; tentative D call: TRBD2 (5 bases). Per germline, CDR1 SGHTA and CDR2 FQGNSA. The CDR3 runs to 14 residues. V lost 1 base, J lost 5 bases, and 8 bases lay in between. The CDR3: CASSLVRETGELFF. The CDR3 DNA reads as TGTGCCAGCAGCTTAGTGAGGGAAACCGGGGAGCTGTTTTTT.

This chain joins TRBV7-2 and TRBJ2-7; D unresolved. This CDR3 is 16 amino acids long. The V gene lost 5 bases and the J gene lost 0 bases, with 17 bases spanning the gap. In germline, CDR1 is SGHTA, CDR2 FQGNSA. CDR3 nucleotides: TGTGCCAGCAGCGCTCGACATTACTCAAGCTCCTACGAGCAGTACTTC. Translated: CASSARHYSSSYEQYF.

The V call is TRBV10-3, the J call TRBJ1-5; 8 nucleotides align to TRBD1. Germline V lookup: CDR1 ENHRY, CDR2 SYGVKD. The trim removed 10 bases at V and 4 bases at J, leaving 6 bases unmatched. CDR3 length: 13 residues. CDR3 protein: CASTGGENQPQHF. CDR3 nucleotide sequence: TGTGCCAGTACAGGGGGGGAGAATCAGCCCCAGCATTTT.

The chain joins TRBV5-6 to TRBJ2-5; 8 nucleotides line up with TRBD2. The CDR3 sequence is 15 residues long. The V and J ends lost 2 bases and 5 bases, in that order; junction bases with no gene match: 8. Germline loops: CDR1 SGHDT, CDR2 YYEEEE. The chain's CDR3 is CASSFQRGRLETQYF. CDR3 DNA sequence: TGTGCCAGCAGCTTTCAGCGGGGGCGATTGGAGACCCAGTACTTC.